The T cell receptor beta chain described here comes from a study of cytomegalovirus exposure and HLA in healthy donors. Primers included in the PCR were 60 Vbeta and 13 Jbeta primers. The protocol was immunoSEQ multiplex PCR, while the TCRdb copy is restricted to in-frame clones and leaves out a portion. The sample carries about 120,000 clones, around three quarters recorded once. This CDR3 contains 16 residues. V was pared by 0 bases and J by 1 base, with 3 bases of the junction left unmatched. From germline, CDR1 is GTSNPN and CDR2 SVGIG (reference sequence). The sequenced sample was PBMCs. The sequence was obtained from a woman aged 25 to 39 in good health and CMV-seronegative. The J gene is TRBJ2-3, the V gene TRBV30; 11 positions match TRBD2. The CDR3 bases are TGTGCCTGGAGTGTATCACTAGCGGGGGGCACAGATACGCAGTATTTT. Its translation is CAWSVSLAGGTDTQYF.